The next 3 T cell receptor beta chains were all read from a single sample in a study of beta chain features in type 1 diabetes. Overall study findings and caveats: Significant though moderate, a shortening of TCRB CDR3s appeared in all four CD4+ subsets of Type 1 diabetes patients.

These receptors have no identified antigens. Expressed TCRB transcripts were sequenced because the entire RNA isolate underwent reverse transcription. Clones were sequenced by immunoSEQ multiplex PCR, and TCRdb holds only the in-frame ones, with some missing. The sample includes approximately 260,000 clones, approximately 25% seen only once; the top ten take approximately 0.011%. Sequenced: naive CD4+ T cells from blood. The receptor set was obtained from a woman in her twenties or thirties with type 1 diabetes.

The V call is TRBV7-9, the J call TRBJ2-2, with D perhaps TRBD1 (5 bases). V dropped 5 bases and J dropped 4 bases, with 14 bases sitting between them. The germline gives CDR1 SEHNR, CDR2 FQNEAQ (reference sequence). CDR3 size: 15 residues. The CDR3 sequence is CASSPTAAVTGELFF. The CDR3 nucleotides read TGTGCCAGCAGCCCGACAGCCGCCGTCACCGGGGAGCTGTTTTTT.

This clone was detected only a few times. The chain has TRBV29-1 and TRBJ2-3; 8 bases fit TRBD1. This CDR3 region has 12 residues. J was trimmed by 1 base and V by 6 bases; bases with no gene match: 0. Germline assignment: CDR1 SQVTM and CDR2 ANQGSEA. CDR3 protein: CSVDRGTDTQYF. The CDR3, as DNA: TGCAGCGTGGACAGGGGCACAGATACGCAGTATTTT.

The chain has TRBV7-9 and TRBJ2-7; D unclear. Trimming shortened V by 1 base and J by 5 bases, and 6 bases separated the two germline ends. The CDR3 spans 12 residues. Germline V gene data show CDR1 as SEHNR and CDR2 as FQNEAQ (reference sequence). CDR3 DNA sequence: TGTGCCAGCAGCTTAGGCATAGACGAGCAGTACTTC. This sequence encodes CASSLGIDEQYF. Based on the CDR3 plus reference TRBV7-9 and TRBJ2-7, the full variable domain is DTGVSQNPRHKITKRGQNVTFRCDPISEHNRLYWYRQTLGQGPEFLTYFQNEAQLEKSRLLSDRFSAERPKGSFSTLEIQRTEQGDSAMYLCASSLGIDEQYFGPGTRLTVT.